This TCR beta chain was identified in a study of regulatory T cells. Amplification used 52 TRBV primers and 13 TRBJ primers. Libraries were prepared by immunoSEQ multiplex PCR; TCRdb keeps only in-frame clonotypes and omits some of them. Among over 25,000 clones listed, roughly 93% were seen once. General study findings and limits: Hydrophobic residues at CDR3 positions 6 and 7 were enriched in conventional CD4+ T cells of CD3G-deficient patients.

All CD3G-deficient patients showed autoimmunity, more severe in two. Sorting split CD4+ cells into CD25-high CD127-low Tregs and CD25-low CD127-high conventional T cells. Germline V gene sequence: CDR1 KGHSH, CDR2 LQKENI. The CDR3 is made up of 16 amino acids. Unmatched junction bases numbered 3, after V lost 2 bases and J lost 0 bases. With regard to this clone: The antigen remains unidentified.

The clonotype was recovered from a child aged 2-15 years with CD3G deficiency. The rearrangement uses TRBV18 and TRBJ2-5, with 10 positions matching TRBD2. The sequenced sample consisted of conventional CD4+ T cells sorted from blood. The CDR3 protein is CASSPTSGTYQETQYF. The CDR3 DNA follows: TGTGCCAGCTCACCAACTAGCGGGACGTACCAAGAGACCCAGTACTTC.